Listed here are 29 T cell receptor beta chains from one sample, sequenced in a study of blood T cell repertoires in COVID-19. Sequenced by immunoSEQ multiplex PCR; TCRdb stores in-frame clones only, minus some. The top ten clones hold 1.3% of a sample with some 200,000 clones, about four fifths of them seen once. Input material: PBMCs or T cells enriched from blood (not recorded which). These receptors were obtained from a woman aged 40 to 49 with acute COVID-19.

CDR3 DNA: TGTGCCACACGGGGTACCGGCTACACCTTC. Its protein is CATRGTGYTF. The chain combines TRBV28 with TRBJ1-2; D gene ambiguous. The length of the CDR3 is 10 residues. V lost 10 bases, J lost 8 bases, and 11 bases lay in between. CDR1 is MDHEN, CDR2 SYDVKM, per germline.

The chain is built from TRBV5-6 and TRBJ1-2; 7 bases agree with TRBD1. This CDR3 comprises 15 residues. J was trimmed by 1 base and V by 0 bases; bases with no gene match: 3. Per germline, CDR1 SGHDT and CDR2 YYEEEE. DNA for the CDR3: TGTGCCAGCAGCTTGGGTCAGGGGGTTAACTATGGCTACACCTTC. Its protein is CASSLGQGVNYGYTF.

The chain's CDR3 is CASSRVEKLFF. DNA of the CDR3: TGTGCCAGCAGCCGAGTTGAAAAACTGTTTTTT. The chain recombines TRBV3-1 (or the pseudogene TRBV3-2) with TRBJ1-4; no clear D gene. Germline CDR1 LGHDT, CDR2 YNNKEL (reference sequence). The CDR3 length is 11 residues. The V gene lost 4 bases and the J gene lost 7 bases, with 4 bases spanning the gap.

V is TRBV11-2 and J is TRBJ2-3; a weak D match, TRBD2 (6 bases). The CDR3 consists of 14 residues. In germline, CDR1 is SGHAT, CDR2 FQNNGV. The ends were cut back, 2 bases at V and 9 bases at J, with 15 bases in the middle. This CDR3 reads CASSLPGRGETQYF. The CDR3 DNA is TGTGCCAGCAGCTTACCAGGACGCGGGGAGACGCAGTATTTT.

V usage is TRBV5-1 and J usage is TRBJ1-1; maybe TRBD1 (5 bases). This CDR3 contains 14 residues. V lost 0 bases, J lost 7 bases, and 13 bases lay in between. Germline-derived CDR1 and CDR2 are SGHRS and YFSETQ. The chain's CDR3 is CASSLGSGGDEAFF. The CDR3 DNA sequence: TGCGCCAGCAGCTTGGGAAGCGGGGGAGATGAAGCTTTCTTT.

The chain links TRBV19 to TRBJ2-3, with 13 bases that match TRBD2. Germline CDR1 LNHDA, CDR2 SQIVND (reference sequence). With 7 bases clipped from V and 0 bases from J, the junction kept 4 bases outside the gene matches. The length of the CDR3 is 16 residues. DNA of the CDR3: TGTGCCAGTATCGGACTAGCGGGGGACAGCACAGATACGCAGTATTTT. The encoded protein is CASIGLAGDSTDTQYF.

In this sample, this clone turned up a few times. V gene TRBV27 combines with J gene TRBJ2-1; tentatively, D is TRBD1 (6 bases). The ends were cut back, 6 bases at V and 0 bases at J, with 12 bases in the middle. Per the germline V gene, CDR1 is MNHEY and CDR2 is SMNVEV (reference sequence). The CDR3 is 15 amino acids. CDR3 in DNA: TGTGCCAGCAGAGCAAAACAGGGCTCCTACAATGAGCAGTTCTTC. This gives the protein CASRAKQGSYNEQFF.

The chain recombines TRBV10-1 with TRBJ1-2; 9 bases are a match to TRBD1. The V gene end was trimmed by 6 bases and the J gene end by 0 bases; junction bases not matched to a gene: 8. This CDR3 region has 16 residues. The germline CDR1 and CDR2 sequences are WNHNN and SYGVQD (reference sequence). The CDR3 sequence is CASSPGTGSTNYGYTF. The CDR3 coding sequence is TGCGCCAGCAGCCCTGGGACAGGGTCGACTAACTATGGCTACACCTTC.

This chain links TRBV7-3 with TRBJ2-1; no reliable D call. The V gene's germline CDR1 is SGHTA and CDR2 FQGTGA. CDR3 length equals 14 residues. The V end lost 5 bases, the J end lost 6 bases, and 14 bases lay between the germline ends. CDR3 loop: CASSPGSLGNEQFF. The CDR3 nucleotides read TGTGCCAGCAGCCCCGGGTCTTTAGGCAATGAGCAGTTCTTC.

This clone showed up just a few times. The rearrangement uses TRBV25-1 and TRBJ1-4; a possible D gene is TRBD1 (5 bases). CDR1 is MGHDK and CDR2 is SYGVNS in the germline V gene. Trimming cost V 6 bases and J 8 bases, with 16 bases left between them. The CDR3 consists of 14 residues. CDR3 sequence: CASSQSRGGEKLFF. CDR3 DNA: TGTGCCAGCAGCCAATCGAGGGGAGGGGAAAAACTGTTTTTT.

The DNA for the CDR3 is TGTGCCAGCAGCCGCACAAGAGGTCAGGGGAATGAAAAACTGTTTTTT. Protein sequence: CASSRTRGQGNEKLFF. This chain connects TRBV14 to TRBJ1-4, with D possibly TRBD1 on 6 matching bases. Germline V gives CDR1 SGHDN, CDR2 FVKESK. V shed 4 bases and J shed 5 bases, with 17 bases lying between them. The CDR3 length is 16 residues.

About this clone itself: Its ends do not fully match the called genes, so a read error is possible. The chain combines TRBV27 with TRBJ2-7; no clear D. Germline V lookup: CDR1 MNHEY, CDR2 SMNVEV (reference sequence). The CDR3 sequence is 10 residues long. The CDR3 coding sequence is TGTGCCAGCAGTTCCTTCGAGCAGTACTTC. It encodes CASSSFEQYF.

This clone was counted a few times. The chain has TRBV24-1 and TRBJ2-5; D is perhaps TRBD2 (6 bases). The CDR3 is 14 amino acids. Germline CDR1 KGHDR, CDR2 SFDVKD. V gave up 10 bases and J gave up 1 base, with 15 bases separating them. The CDR3 region has the DNA TGTGCCACGGCAAACGGGGGAGTCCAAGAGACCCAGTACTTC. Amino acid sequence: CATANGGVQETQYF.

The V and J genes are TRBV7-9 and TRBJ1-4, with TRBD1 matching over 8 bases. J lost 8 bases, V lost 5 bases, and 19 bases had no gene match. The germline gives CDR1 SEHNR, CDR2 FQNEAQ (reference sequence). The CDR3 consists of 18 residues. Here the CDR3 DNA reads TGTGCCAGCAGCCGGATGACAGGGGATTGGGCGTTGAAGGAAAAACTGTTTTTT. Residues: CASSRMTGDWALKEKLFF.

This clone has more than one count but fewer than ten. The CDR3 sequence is CAWSLGQEAFF. CDR3 bases: TGTGCCTGGAGTTTGGGACAAGAAGCTTTCTTT. This chain connects TRBV30 to TRBJ1-1; weak D call: TRBD1 (6 bases). The CDR3 runs to 11 residues. Germline CDR1 and CDR2: GTSNPN and SVGIG (reference sequence). Trimming took off 2 bases at V and 8 bases at J, with 9 bases between the two ends.

This chain uses TRBV6-1 with TRBJ2-1; TRBD1 aligns across 8 bases. The V gene end was trimmed by 3 bases and the J gene end by 4 bases; junction bases not matched to a gene: 5. CDR3 size: 15 residues. Germline V lookup: CDR1 MNHNS, CDR2 SASEGT. DNA of the CDR3: TGTGCCAGCAGTGAGGTGGGACAGGCGTACAATGAGCAGTTCTTC. It is translated as CASSEVGQAYNEQFF.

The chain has TRBV30 and TRBJ2-2; 15 positions agree with TRBD2. From germline, CDR1 is GTSNPN and CDR2 SVGIG (reference sequence). The trim removed 8 bases at V and 6 bases at J, leaving 7 bases unmatched. The CDR3 consists of 15 residues. The CDR3 region is CAKRTSGRASGELFF. The CDR3 nucleotides read TGTGCCAAACGGACTAGCGGGAGGGCCTCCGGGGAGCTGTTTTTT.

This clone was counted between two and nine times. The V call is TRBV18, the J call TRBJ1-4; D call uncertain. Germline CDR1 and CDR2: KGHSH and LQKENI. This CDR3 comprises 14 residues. V dropped 3 bases and J dropped 8 bases, with 13 bases sitting between them. The CDR3 DNA sequence: TGTGCCAGCTCACCCCGGGTCCAAAGGGAAAAACTGTTTTTT. Translation gives CASSPRVQREKLFF.

V usage is TRBV2 and J usage is TRBJ1-1; TRBD1 might be the D (6 bases). The CDR3 length is 11 residues. V gave up 5 bases and J gave up 5 bases, with 6 bases separating them. Germline V CDR1 and CDR2: SNHLY, FYNNEI. For the CDR3, the DNA is TGTGCCAGCAGTCAGGGGACTGAAGCTTTCTTT. Protein: CASSQGTEAFF.

The J gene is TRBJ1-1, the V gene TRBV6-6, with D tentatively TRBD1 (5 bases). Between the trimmed V and J ends, which lost 5 bases and 6 bases, there was a span of 10 bases. Germline values: CDR1 MNHNY, CDR2 SVGAGI (reference sequence). The CDR3 extends over 12 amino acids. CDR3 coding DNA: TGTGCCAGCAGTCCATGGGGCCCTGAAGCTTTCTTT. Residues: CASSPWGPEAFF.

This clone occurred many times. The chain links TRBV29-1 to TRBJ2-1; 7 bases agree with TRBD2. The CDR3 totals 15 residues. In germline, CDR1 is SQVTM, CDR2 ANQGSEA. The J segment lost 7 bases and the V segment lost 7 bases, leaving 16 bases of the junction unmatched. The CDR3 DNA reads TGCAGCGCAGACAGACTAGGGGAGGGTGCAAATGAGCAGTTCTTC. Translation: CSADRLGEGANEQFF.

This chain links TRBV4-2 with TRBJ2-7; 7 positions match TRBD2. The CDR3 sequence is 16 residues long. Germline CDR1 LGHNA, CDR2 YNFKEQ. V dropped 2 bases and J dropped 1; count of bases not matched to a gene: 8. The CDR3 region has the DNA TGTGCCAGCAGCCAACGGGAGCGGGGACCTTCCTACGAGCAGTACTTC. Residues: CASSQRERGPSYEQYF.

The chain joins TRBV6-5 to TRBJ1-1; 7 bases align to TRBD1. The junction had 6 bases not matched to a gene; V was cut back by 7 bases and J by 4 bases. CDR3 size: 13 residues. Per the germline V gene, CDR1 is MNHEY and CDR2 is SVGAGI. The CDR3 nucleotides are TGTGCCAGCAAAAGACAGGGACGCACTGAAGCTTTCTTT. The encoded protein is CASKRQGRTEAFF.

The gene calls are TRBV7-9 and TRBJ1-2; 7 bases are a match to TRBD1. The CDR3 covers 13 residues. Germline assignment: CDR1 SEHNR and CDR2 FQNEAQ (reference sequence). V was pared by 4 bases and J by 9 bases, with 8 bases of the junction left unmatched. This CDR3 is CASSSQGGRSYTF. Here the CDR3 DNA reads TGTGCCAGCAGCTCCCAGGGGGGAAGAAGCTACACCTTC. Drawing the rest from reference TRBV7-9 and TRBJ1-2, the complete variable domain is DTGVSQNPRHKITKRGQNVTFRCDPISEHNRLYWYRQTLGQGPEFLTYFQNEAQLEKSRLLSDRFSAERPKGSFSTLEIQRTEQGDSAMYLCASSSQGGRSYTFGSGTRLTVV.

The J gene is TRBJ1-3, the V gene TRBV9; a weak D match, TRBD1 (5 bases). CDR1 SGDLS and CDR2 YYNGEE come from the germline V gene. The CDR3 runs to 13 residues. The germline V and J ends were trimmed by 5 bases and 4 bases, with 10 bases remaining between them. CDR3 region: CASRQPGGNTIYF. CDR3 coding DNA: TGTGCCAGCAGGCAACCAGGGGGAAACACCATATATTTT.

This chain joins TRBV7-8 and TRBJ2-5, with TRBD2 identical over 8 bases. V trimming: 5 bases; J trimming: 5 bases; junction bases outside the gene matches: 10. Germline V gene sequence: CDR1 SGHVS, CDR2 FQNEAQ. The length of the CDR3 is 15 residues. The CDR3 bases are TGTGCCAGCAGCCCCGGACTAGCATCTCGGGAGACCCAGTACTTC. Translated, it gives CASSPGLASRETQYF. Full variable domain (remainder filled in from reference TRBV7-8 and TRBJ2-5): GAGVSQSPRYKVAKRGQDVALRCDPISGHVSLFWYQQALGQGPEFLTYFQNEAQLDKSGLPSDRFFAERPEGSVSTLKIQRTQQEDSAVYLCASSPGLASRETQYFGPGTRLLVL.

The chain recombines TRBV24-1 with TRBJ2-1; TRBD1 matches 9 bases. Germline-derived CDR1 and CDR2 are KGHDR and SFDVKD. The CDR3 runs 16 residues. V was pared by 4 bases and J by 5 bases, with 8 bases of the junction left unmatched. This CDR3 is CATSDPTGGPNNEQFF. The DNA of the CDR3 is TGTGCCACCAGTGACCCGACAGGGGGGCCTAACAATGAGCAGTTCTTC.

CDR3 loop: CASSLLSPTYTEAFF. The CDR3 DNA reads TGCGCCAGCAGCTTGCTCTCCCCCACTTACACTGAAGCTTTCTTT. The genes are TRBV5-1 and TRBJ1-1; D call uncertain. The V and J ends lost 1 base and 3 bases respectively, with 13 bases between them. The CDR3 is 15 residues long. Germline loops: CDR1 SGHRS, CDR2 YFSETQ.

The chain is built from TRBV11-3 and TRBJ2-3, with D possibly matching TRBD2 (5 bases). The germline V and J ends were trimmed by 4 bases and 7 bases, with 6 bases remaining between them. Germline-derived CDR1 and CDR2 are SGHNT and YENEEA. The length of the CDR3 is 11 residues. In nucleotides, the CDR3 is TGTGCCAGCAGCTCGGGAAATACGCAGTATTTT. Protein: CASSSGNTQYF. The entire variable domain, with the rest obtained from reference TRBV11-3 and TRBJ2-3, is as follows: EAGVVQSPRYKIIEKKQPVAFWCNPISGHNTLYWYLQNLGQGPELLIRYENEEAVDDSQLPKDRFSAERLKGVDSTLKIQPAELGDSAVYLCASSSGNTQYFGPGTRLTVL.